This T cell receptor beta chain was identified during a study of cytomegalovirus exposure and HLA in healthy donors. For the study at large: It was reported in a later analysis that the 95 to 150 validation repertoires used the same platform as the approximately 670 first-cohort repertoires. Overall study findings and caveats: Accounts indicate the classifier identified cytomegalovirus status with strong specificity and sensitivity.

As for this clone: Its antigen remains unidentified.

Libraries were prepared by immunoSEQ multiplex PCR; TCRdb keeps only in-frame clonotypes and omits some of them. This table holds about 270,000 clones, 70% to 90% found once. The sequence was obtained from a woman between 18 and 29 years old in good health and CMV-seronegative. The sequenced material came from PBMCs.

The CDR3: CASSYERDSYEQYF. The CDR3 DNA is TGTGCCAGCAGTTATGAGCGGGACTCCTACGAGCAGTACTTC. This chain links TRBV6-5 with TRBJ2-7; 7 bases line up with TRBD2. CDR3 size: 14 residues. Germline trimming cut 3 bases from V and 0 bases from J; bases unmatched to any gene: 2. Germline-derived CDR1 and CDR2 are MNHEY and SVGAGI.